This T cell receptor (beta chain) was obtained from a study of cytotoxic CD8 clonotypes in ibrutinib-treated CLL. Study overall: Sequencing produced an average of about 260,000 productive templates and approximately 100,000 productive rearrangements per sample.

The planned depth of sequencing spanned 1 in 200,000 to 1 in 1 million T cells. Profiling relied on immunoSEQ multiplex PCR, and the TCRdb table lists in-frame clones only, not all of them. The table lists 53,000 or so clones, approximately 54% of them singletons. Concerning this clone: What it binds is unknown.

The V gene lost 5 bases and the J gene lost 8 bases, with 15 bases spanning the gap. The CDR3 length is 13 residues. CDR1 and CDR2 from the germline V gene are SGHTA and FQGNSA. Broader study findings: Baseline levels were approached again at progression, after clonality had risen at ibrutinib response.

Specimen: PBMCs, collected at disease progression, from a patient treated with ibrutinib. This TCR was recovered from a human donor with chronic lymphocytic leukemia. The chain has TRBV7-2 and TRBJ1-1; D possibly corresponds to TRBD1 (6 bases). As DNA, the CDR3 is TGTGCCAGCAGCCAGGCGGGCGGACAGGAAGCTTTCTTT. Translating it yields CASSQAGGQEAFF.